This entry lists 30 T cell receptor beta chains sequenced from one sample in a study of OX40 agonist ivuxolimab in advanced cancers. The library was prepared using the immunoSEQ multiplex PCR assay. The clones in this table, taken by TCRdb from immuneACCESS, are in-frame only. Not every clone is retained; where verified, under half of the shortfall comes from an unresolved V gene, and the cause of the rest is unknown. The sample yields around 45,000 clones; around 84% were counted once. The leading ten clones occupy 2% to 3% of the sample. Source: CD4+ or CD8+ T cells sorted from blood, taken in a trial of the OX40 agonist ivuxolimab. The receptors here all came from an adult with an advanced solid tumor such as melanoma, head and neck, liver or kidney cancer.

With regard to this clone: Other nucleotide sequences from this sample produce the same CDR3. The V and J genes are TRBV21-1 and TRBJ2-2; whether TRBD2, the table's D call, matches the DNA was not checked. TRBV21-1 is listed as a pseudogene. This CDR3 region has 18 residues. The DNA for the CDR3 is TGTGCCAGCCGCGTCCGAGGTTGGACTAGCGGACGTGCCGGGGAGCTGTTTTTT. Encoded protein: CASRVRGWTSGRAGELFF.

The chain uses TRBV7-3 and TRBJ2-1; 12 bases map to TRBD2. The CDR3 is 15 residues long. Germline assignment: CDR1 SGHTA and CDR2 FQGTGA. The V segment lost 3 bases and the J segment 5 bases; nucleotides outside the gene matches: 2. The CDR3 DNA sequence: TGTGCCAGCAGCTTGACTAGCGGGGGAAACAATGAGCAGTTCTTC. Protein sequence: CASSLTSGGNNEQFF. The full variable domain, in which reference TRBV7-3 and TRBJ2-1 provide the parts outside the CDR3, is GAGVSQTPSNKVTEKGKYVELRCDPISGHTALYWYRQSLGQGPEFLIYFQGTGAADDSGLPNDRFFAVRPEGSVSTLKIQRTERGDSAVYLCASSLTSGGNNEQFFGPGTRLTVL.

The rearrangement joins TRBV29-1 to TRBJ2-1; D is possibly TRBD1 or TRBD2 (6 bases each). Germline V CDR1 and CDR2: SQVTM, ANQGSEA. CDR3 length: 14 residues. V was pared by 3 bases and J by 15 bases, with 24 bases between. The chain's CDR3 is CSVDNLGGGPNPFF. CDR3 bases: TGCAGCGTTGATAACCTCGGAGGGGGGCCAAACCCGTTCTTC.

The V call is TRBV11-2, the J call TRBJ2-1, with TRBD2 matching 10 bases. This CDR3 is built from 15 residues. V was pared by 4 bases and J by 6 bases, with 6 bases of the junction left unmatched. Germline loops: CDR1 SGHAT, CDR2 FQNNGV. As DNA, the CDR3 is TGTGCCAGCAGCTGGCTAGCGGGAGTATCCAATGAGCAGTTCTTC. Protein: CASSWLAGVSNEQFF.

The gene calls are TRBV18 and TRBJ2-4, with TRBD1 matching over 9 bases. The J segment lost 6 bases and the V segment lost 5 bases, leaving 8 bases of the junction unmatched. The germline V gene encodes CDR1 KGHSH and CDR2 LQKENI. The CDR3 has 15 residues. In nucleotides, the CDR3 is TGTGCCAGCTCAACGCGGACAGGGGTCCCAAACATTCAGTACTTC. Translating it yields CASSTRTGVPNIQYF. The whole variable domain, remainder taken from reference TRBV18 and TRBJ2-4, is NAGVMQNPRHLVRRRGQEARLRCSPMKGHSHVYWYRQLPEEGLKFMVYLQKENIIDESGMPKERFSAEFPKEGPSILRIQQVVRGDSAAYFCASSTRTGVPNIQYFGAGTRLSVL.

This chain connects TRBV5-1 to TRBJ2-1, with 9 bases matching TRBD1. There are 17 residues in the CDR3. Germline V gene lookup returns CDR1 SGHRS and CDR2 YFSETQ. Trimming removed 0 bases from V and 7 bases from J; junction bases left unmatched: 11. CDR3 loop: CASSLAITGQGENEQFF. The CDR3 nucleotides are TGCGCCAGCAGCTTGGCCATCACGGGACAGGGCGAAAATGAGCAGTTCTTC.

The gene calls are TRBV5-1 and TRBJ1-1; D is unclear. V gave up 4 bases and J gave up 1 base, with 11 bases separating them. Germline V lookup: CDR1 SGHRS, CDR2 YFSETQ. This CDR3 has 14 residues. The DNA for the CDR3 is TGCGCCAGCAGCCCGAGAGAACGGAACACTGAAGCTTTCTTT. This codes for CASSPRERNTEAFF.

This chain uses TRBV9 with TRBJ1-2; TRBD1 aligns across 8 bases. The length of the CDR3 is 13 residues. Germline V CDR1 and CDR2: SGDLS, YYNGEE. V lost 1 base to trimming and J lost 8 bases; unmatched junction nucleotides: 4. This CDR3 is CASSVSGGRGYTF. The CDR3 nucleotides read TGTGCCAGCAGCGTATCAGGGGGCCGGGGCTACACCTTC.

The chain couples TRBV6-1 to TRBJ1-5, with 8 bases aligning to TRBD1. CDR3 size: 17 residues. Germline CDR1 MNHNS, CDR2 SASEGT. V gave up 3 bases and J gave up 0 bases; unmatched junction bases: 7. This CDR3 is CASSDRGTGHSNQPQHF. The CDR3 coding sequence is TGTGCCAGCAGTGACAGGGGGACAGGACATAGCAATCAGCCCCAGCATTTT.

The chain links TRBV5-1 to TRBJ1-1; a possible D gene is TRBD1 (5 bases). Germline CDR1 reads SGHRS; CDR2 reads YFSETQ. V dropped 2 bases and J dropped 3 bases, with 8 bases sitting between them. This CDR3 is built from 13 residues. The CDR3 DNA reads as TGCGCCAGCAGCTTTTCGGGGCACACTGAAGCTTTCTTT. Its translation: CASSFSGHTEAFF.

This rearrangement joins TRBV9 to TRBJ2-3; tentatively, D is TRBD1 or TRBD2 (6 bases each). The CDR3 loop spans 15 amino acids. Germline CDR1 is SGDLS and CDR2 is YYNGEE. Trimming stripped 0 bases from V and 6 bases from J, with 14 bases between. CDR3 sequence (DNA): TGTGCCAGCAGCGTAGTTGCGACTAGGGGGGATACGCAGTATTTT. As protein: CASSVVATRGDTQYF.

The chain has TRBV2 and TRBJ1-5; 10 nucleotides match TRBD1. The CDR3 spans 15 residues. The V gene end was trimmed by 2 bases and the J gene end by 7 bases; junction bases not matched to a gene: 5. CDR1 and CDR2 from the germline V gene are SNHLY and FYNNEI. The CDR3 protein is CASSESGTGVQPQHF. The CDR3 bases are TGTGCCAGCAGTGAATCCGGGACAGGGGTGCAGCCCCAGCATTTT.

The chain uses TRBV11-2 and TRBJ2-7; D unresolved. The CDR3 runs 15 residues. V lost 2 bases and J 0 bases, leaving 11 bases between the germline ends. CDR1 SGHAT and CDR2 FQNNGV come from the germline V gene. CDR3 DNA sequence: TGTGCCAGCAGCTTAATGAGCAGCCTCTCCTACGAGCAGTACTTC. Translated: CASSLMSSLSYEQYF.

The CDR3 loop reads CASSPRQGSAEAFF. The CDR3 region has the DNA TGTGCCAGCAGCCCGAGACAGGGGTCCGCTGAAGCTTTCTTT. This chain connects TRBV27 to TRBJ1-1; TRBD1 agrees at 8 bases. The trim removed 6 bases at V and 6 bases at J, leaving 9 bases unmatched. The germline V gene has CDR1 MNHEY and CDR2 SMNVEV (reference sequence). The CDR3 is 14 amino acids.

The chain recombines TRBV11-2 with TRBJ2-1; D is unresolved. CDR3 length equals 13 residues. Trimming stripped 6 bases from V and 7 bases from J, with 13 bases between. Germline lookup yields CDR1 SGHAT and CDR2 FQNNGV. CDR3 sequence: CASRPDIGNEQFF. The CDR3 bases are TGTGCCAGCAGGCCAGATATAGGTAATGAGCAGTTCTTC.

The chain carries TRBV2 and TRBJ1-2; D is perhaps TRBD1 (6 bases). V was shortened by 7 bases and J by 5 bases, with 14 bases between the two germline ends. This CDR3 is built from 13 residues. Germline CDR1 reads SNHLY; CDR2 reads FYNNEI. The CDR3, as DNA: TGTGCCAGCACCCAGGGGCTGGTTTATGGCTACACCTTC. This gives the protein CASTQGLVYGYTF.

The chain joins TRBV6-6 to TRBJ2-7, with 10 bases lining up with TRBD1. V shed 6 bases, J shed 6 bases, and the junction held 5 bases outside the gene matches. The germline V gene has CDR1 MNHNY and CDR2 SVGAGI (reference sequence). The CDR3 is made up of 13 amino acids. The CDR3 protein is CASRDRGSSEQYF. For the CDR3, the DNA is TGTGCCAGCAGGGACAGGGGGTCGAGCGAGCAGTACTTC.

The genes are TRBV9 and TRBJ1-2; 8 nucleotides line up with TRBD1. V trimming: 0 bases; J trimming: 7 bases; junction bases outside the gene matches: 2. CDR3 length: 13 amino acids. Germline CDR1 is SGDLS and CDR2 is YYNGEE. In DNA, the CDR3 is TGTGCCAGCAGCGTAGCAACAGGGGGTGGCTACACCTTC. Translating it yields CASSVATGGGYTF. The full variable domain, rest sourced from reference TRBV9 and TRBJ1-2, is DSGVTQTPKHLITATGQRVTLRCSPRSGDLSVYWYQQSLDQGLQFLIQYYNGEERAKGNILERFSAQQFPDLHSELNLSSLELGDSALYFCASSVATGGGYTFGSGTRLTVV.

The chain joins TRBV28 to TRBJ1-2; a possible D gene is TRBD1 (5 bases). V lost 11 bases to trimming and J lost 4 bases, with 17 bases between them. In germline, CDR1 is MDHEN, CDR2 SYDVKM. CDR3 length: 13 residues. CDR3 protein: CAAAQGASYGYTF. CDR3 bases: TGTGCCGCCGCCCAGGGCGCCTCCTATGGCTACACCTTC.

This chain uses TRBV2 with TRBJ2-5; 13 bases match TRBD2. This CDR3 comprises 16 residues. Germline V lookup: CDR1 SNHLY, CDR2 FYNNEI. The ends lost 6 bases at V and 2 bases at J; junction bases unmatched: 6. CDR3 bases: TGTGCCAGCAGGGTGGGACTAGCGGGGTCTCAAGAGACCCAGTACTTC. It is translated as CASRVGLAGSQETQYF.

The rearrangement joins TRBV5-4 to TRBJ1-2; D is possibly TRBD1 (6 bases). V was cut by 0 bases and J by 8 bases, with 17 bases left in between. Germline CDR1 reads SGHNT; CDR2 reads YYREEE (reference sequence). The CDR3 loop spans 15 amino acids. CDR3 in amino acids: CASSLGGLDTYGYTF. The CDR3 DNA is TGTGCCAGCAGCTTGGGGGGGCTGGACACGTACGGCTACACCTTC.

V and J are TRBV14 and TRBJ1-2; tentatively, D is TRBD1 (5 bases). Germline V lookup: CDR1 SGHDN, CDR2 FVKESK. This CDR3 is built from 14 residues. Trimming pared 0 bases from V and 8 bases from J, leaving 13 bases between. CDR3 in amino acids: CASSQDRARWGYTF. The CDR3, as DNA: TGTGCCAGCAGCCAAGACAGGGCCAGGTGGGGCTACACCTTC.

The CDR3 nucleotides are TGTGCCAGCAGCGTAGGAGGGACGCTAGACTACGAGCAGTACTTC. This translates into CASSVGGTLDYEQYF. The chain links TRBV9 to TRBJ2-7, with D possibly being TRBD1 or TRBD2 (5 bases each). This CDR3 region has 15 residues. The V and J ends lost 0 bases and 3 bases respectively, with 13 bases between them. Germline loops: CDR1 SGDLS, CDR2 YYNGEE.

The rearrangement links TRBV6-5 to TRBJ1-5; D unresolved. The V end lost 6 bases, the J end lost 0 bases, and 6 bases lay between the germline ends. The CDR3 has 13 amino acids. CDR1 is MNHEY, CDR2 SVGAGI, per germline. The CDR3 region has the DNA TGTGCCAGCAGACGGAATAGCAATCAGCCCCAGCATTTT. This codes for CASRRNSNQPQHF.

The chain is built from TRBV4-2 and TRBJ2-3; D might be TRBD1 or TRBD2, each matching 6 bases. Germline CDR1 LGHNA, CDR2 YNFKEQ. V was pared by 0 bases and J by 2 bases, with 27 bases between. The length of the CDR3 is 21 residues. CDR3 loop: CASSQDVSRGVGSGTTDTQYF. The CDR3, as DNA: TGTGCCAGCAGCCAAGATGTTTCGAGGGGGGTGGGAAGCGGCACCACAGATACGCAGTATTTT.

This chain joins TRBV29-1 and TRBJ2-7, with 9 bases lining up with TRBD2. Germline loops: CDR1 SQVTM, CDR2 ANQGSEA. This CDR3 has 15 residues. After removal of 1 base from V and 3 bases from J, the junction contained 7 bases not matched to a gene. The DNA for the CDR3 is TGCAGCGTTGAAGTCTGGCGCGGGAGGGTCTACGAGCAGTACTTC. It specifies CSVEVWRGRVYEQYF.

This clone was counted once. The rearrangement uses TRBV18 and TRBJ2-4; D is undetermined. This CDR3 contains 14 residues. Trimming removed 3 bases at V and 1 base at J, with 7 bases between. CDR1 is KGHSH and CDR2 is LQKENI in the germline V gene. Here the CDR3 reads CASSPNQAKNIQYF. The CDR3 DNA reads as TGTGCCAGCTCACCTAACCAGGCCAAAAACATTCAGTACTTC.

The CDR3 here is CASSTGWGPEAFF. In nucleotides, the CDR3 is TGTGCCAGCAGTACAGGGTGGGGACCTGAAGCTTTCTTT. The genes are TRBV6-5 and TRBJ1-1; D perhaps matches TRBD1 (6 bases). V dropped 5 bases and J dropped 6 bases, with 13 bases sitting between them. The CDR3 runs to 13 residues. In germline, CDR1 is MNHEY, CDR2 SVGAGI.

This clone appeared once. V and J are TRBV5-6 and TRBJ1-2; D gene uncertain. The V gene's germline CDR1 is SGHDT and CDR2 YYEEEE. V lost 4 bases and J lost 4, with 14 bases in between. This CDR3 is 14 amino acids long. In DNA form, the CDR3 reads TGTGCCAGCAGCGGCACGGGGAAACCCTATGGCTACACCTTC. Its protein is CASSGTGKPYGYTF.

The rearrangement uses TRBV5-6 and TRBJ2-3; 12 positions agree with TRBD2. Per the germline V gene, CDR1 is SGHDT and CDR2 is YYEEEE. CDR3 length: 16 residues. V was pared by 2 bases and J by 1 base, with 2 bases of the junction left unmatched. The CDR3 coding sequence is TGTGCCAGCAGCTTTGGACTAGCGGGGCGCACAGATACGCAGTATTTT. Protein sequence: CASSFGLAGRTDTQYF.